The 14 T cell receptor beta chains given below trace back to one sample, sequenced in a study of human T cells and chemical hapten exposure. TCRdb used MiXCR to reprocess the RACE reads, holding one entry per CDR3 protein. The data hold approximately 350,000 distinct CDR3 sequences, with around 6% observed a single time. Time point meaning: patch test 2, 6 weeks after DPC sensitization. Treatment described: therapeutic diphenylcyclopropenone sensitization with weekly scalp DPC. The sequences come from whole blood, collected in connection with sensitization to the hapten diphenylcyclopropenone (DPC). These TCRs come from a woman under 30 with alopecia areata. Some clones in this sample may be carry-over from other donors' samples.

This chain links TRBV20-1 with TRBJ2-5, with TRBD2 matching 8 bases. The V segment lost 0 bases and the J segment 2 bases; nucleotides outside the gene matches: 8. Germline values: CDR1 DFQATT, CDR2 SNEGSKA (reference sequence). This CDR3 spans 16 amino acids. For the CDR3, the DNA is TGCAGTGCTAGAGACCTAAGGCGGGGGGAACAAGAGACCCAGTACTTC. This sequence encodes CSARDLRRGEQETQYF.

The chain is built from TRBV29-1 and TRBJ2-6; D is undetermined. Per germline, CDR1 SQVTM and CDR2 ANQGSEA. The length of the CDR3 is 15 residues. V was cut by 4 bases and J by 1 base, with 11 bases left in between. DNA of the CDR3: TGCAGCGTTGCGGGCAGCAAATCTGGGGCCAACGTCCTGACTTTC. This translates into CSVAGSKSGANVLTF.

The sample holds a few counts of this clonotype. The V gene is TRBV4-3, the J gene TRBJ2-1, with a tentative D call TRBD2 (7 bases). The germline V gene encodes CDR1 LGHNA and CDR2 YSLEER. V dropped 0 bases and J dropped 4 bases, with 25 bases sitting between them. The CDR3 is 20 residues long. CDR3 DNA: TGCGCCAGCAGCCAAGAGGGGCGGGGGCCATGGAAGTACCAATACAATGAGCAGTTCTTC. It is translated as CASSQEGRGPWKYQYNEQFF.

This clonotype occurred many times. V gene TRBV28 combines with J gene TRBJ1-5; 8 positions match TRBD1. Germline-derived CDR1 and CDR2 are MDHEN and SYDVKM. This CDR3 spans 16 amino acids. J gave up 0 bases and V 5 bases, and 6 bases lay outside the gene matches. For the CDR3, the DNA is TGTGCCAGCAGTCCCCGACAGGGGCATAGCAATCAGCCCCAGCATTTT. Its translation: CASSPRQGHSNQPQHF.

Comments on this clonotype: The CDR3 end shows no conserved phenylalanine or tryptophan, and so a read error is likely. The V gene is TRBV6-2 or TRBV6-3, the J gene TRBJ2-3; D remains unclear. Between the trimmed V and J ends, which lost 6 bases and 4 bases, there was a span of 14 bases. The CDR3 extends over 14 amino acids. CDR1 and CDR2 from the germline V gene are MNHEY and SVGEGT. The CDR3 DNA reads as TGTGCCAGCAGCCTTATGGTAGAGGCAGATACGCAGTATCTT. It specifies CASSLMVEADTQYL.

This clonotype was seen many times. The V and J genes are TRBV18 and TRBJ1-6, with 7 bases lining up with TRBD1. The V gene end was trimmed by 3 bases and the J gene end by 3 bases; junction bases not matched to a gene: 8. This CDR3 is built from 17 residues. Germline CDR1 reads KGHSH; CDR2 reads LQKENI. Here the CDR3 reads CASSPWDSQDYNSPLHF. CDR3 in DNA: TGTGCCAGCTCACCCTGGGACAGTCAAGACTATAATTCACCCCTCCACTTT.

This clonotype was picked up many times. The chain has TRBV6-5 and TRBJ1-6, with a tentative D call TRBD1 (5 bases). This CDR3 has 15 residues. Germline lookup yields CDR1 MNHEY and CDR2 SVGAGI. V was pared by 6 bases and J by 8 bases, with 17 bases between. The CDR3 bases are TGTGCCAGCAGCCTGTCCCCCGAAGGGGATTCACCCCTCCACTTT. Translated, it gives CASSLSPEGDSPLHF.

This clonotype was picked up many times. The gene calls are TRBV20-1 and TRBJ1-5; maybe TRBD1 (6 bases). The CDR3 runs to 14 residues. Deletions cut 6 bases from V and 5 bases from J, with 17 bases between. Germline-derived CDR1 and CDR2 are DFQATT and SNEGSKA (reference sequence). The CDR3 DNA reads as TGCAGTGCGAGGAGAGGGGGGACGTATCAGCCCCAGCATTTT. Its translation is CSARRGGTYQPQHF.

This rearrangement joins TRBV7-9 to TRBJ2-5, with 12 bases that match TRBD2. CDR3 length: 16 amino acids. The J segment lost 1 base and the V segment lost 4 bases, leaving 4 bases of the junction unmatched. CDR1 and CDR2 (germline): SEHNR, FQNEAQ (reference sequence). In nucleotides, the CDR3 is TGTGCCAGCAGCTCGACTAGCGGGGGCCTCCAAGAGACCCAGTACTTC. It yields the protein CASSSTSGGLQETQYF. Looking up the rest from reference TRBV7-9 and TRBJ2-5 gives the full variable domain: DTGVSQNPRHKITKRGQNVTFRCDPISEHNRLYWYRQTLGQGPEFLTYFQNEAQLEKSRLLSDRFSAERPKGSFSTLEIQRTEQGDSAMYLCASSSTSGGLQETQYFGPGTRLLVL.

This clonotype appeared a few times. CDR3 sequence: CAISRQNEKLFF. The DNA for the CDR3 is TGTGCCATCAGTAGACAGAATGAAAAACTGTTTTTT. The rearrangement links TRBV10-3 to TRBJ1-4; tentative D call: TRBD1 (5 bases). CDR1 is ENHRY and CDR2 is SYGVKD in the germline V gene. The ends were cut back, 5 bases at V and 5 bases at J, with 6 bases in the middle. The CDR3 contains 12 residues.

This clonotype was detected many times. This chain uses TRBV10-3 with TRBJ2-3, with D tentatively TRBD1 or TRBD2 (6 bases each). CDR3 length: 16 residues. Germline lookup yields CDR1 ENHRY and CDR2 SYGVKD. Between the trimmed V and J ends, which lost 2 bases and 5 bases, there was a span of 17 bases. CDR3: CAISEQDGGERDTQYF. The CDR3 DNA sequence: TGTGCCATCAGTGAGCAAGACGGGGGCGAGAGAGATACGCAGTATTTT.

The DNA of the CDR3 is TGTGCCAGTGGTGTATTGGGGGGAGAGACCCAGTACTTC. It codes for CASGVLGGETQYF. The chain employs TRBV2 and TRBJ2-5; D possibly corresponds to TRBD2 (6 bases). With 9 bases removed from V and 4 bases from J, the gap between germline ends came to 15 bases. This CDR3 comprises 13 residues. Germline CDR1 is SNHLY and CDR2 is FYNNEI.

This clonotype was detected only a few times. The chain carries TRBV6-2 or TRBV6-3 and TRBJ1-5; D is uncertain. The germline V gene has CDR1 MNHEY and CDR2 SVGEGT. V was cut by 6 bases and J by 0 bases, with 15 bases left in between. The CDR3 length is 16 residues. The CDR3: CASSTIPRSSNQPQHF. For the CDR3, the DNA is TGTGCCAGCAGCACTATACCCAGGAGTAGCAATCAGCCCCAGCATTTT.

This chain joins TRBV6-2 or TRBV6-3 and TRBJ1-2; 7 bases line up with TRBD1. Looked up from germline, CDR1 is MNHEY and CDR2 is SVGEGT. The CDR3 is 14 amino acids. V gave up 6 bases and J gave up 4 bases; unmatched junction bases: 8. The CDR3 sequence: CASRPDRRTYGYTF. The CDR3 DNA sequence: TGTGCCAGCAGACCGGACAGGAGAACCTATGGCTACACCTTC.